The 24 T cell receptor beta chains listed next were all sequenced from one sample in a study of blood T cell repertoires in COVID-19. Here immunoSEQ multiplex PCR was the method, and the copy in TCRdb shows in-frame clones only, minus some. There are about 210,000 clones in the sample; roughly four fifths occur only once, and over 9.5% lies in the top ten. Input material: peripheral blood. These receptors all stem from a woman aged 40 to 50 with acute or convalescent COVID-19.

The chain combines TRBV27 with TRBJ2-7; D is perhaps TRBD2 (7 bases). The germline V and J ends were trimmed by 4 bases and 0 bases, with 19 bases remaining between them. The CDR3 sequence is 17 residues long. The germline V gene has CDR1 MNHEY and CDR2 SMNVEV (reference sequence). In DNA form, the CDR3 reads TGTGCCAGCAGTTCCCCACGGGGGGACACAGTCTCCTACGAGCAGTACTTC. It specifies CASSSPRGDTVSYEQYF.

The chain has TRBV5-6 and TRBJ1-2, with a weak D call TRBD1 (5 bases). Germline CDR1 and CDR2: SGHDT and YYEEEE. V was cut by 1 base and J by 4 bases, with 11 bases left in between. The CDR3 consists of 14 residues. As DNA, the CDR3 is TGTGCCAGCAGCTTGCTGCAACAGGTCTATGGCTACACCTTC. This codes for CASSLLQQVYGYTF. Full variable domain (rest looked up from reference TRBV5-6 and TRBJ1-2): DAGVTQSPTHLIKTRGQQVTLRCSPKSGHDTVSWYQQALGQGPQFIFQYYEEEERQRGNFPDRFSGHQFPNYSSELNVNALLLGDSALYLCASSLLQQVYGYTFGSGTRLTVV.

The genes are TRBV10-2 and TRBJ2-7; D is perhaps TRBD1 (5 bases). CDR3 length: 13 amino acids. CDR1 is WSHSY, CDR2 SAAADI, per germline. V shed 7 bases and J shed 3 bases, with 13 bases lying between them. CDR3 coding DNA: TGCGCCAGCAATTTAGGGGCCGACTACGAGCAGTACTTC. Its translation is CASNLGADYEQYF.

The CDR3 spells CASSPRDRGFYGYTF. CDR3 DNA: TGTGCCAGCAGCCCAAGGGACAGGGGATTTTATGGCTACACCTTC. The chain recombines TRBV6-5 with TRBJ1-2; TRBD1 matches at 10 bases. J was trimmed by 5 bases and V by 6 bases; bases with no gene match: 9. Per germline, CDR1 MNHEY and CDR2 SVGAGI. The CDR3 has 15 amino acids.

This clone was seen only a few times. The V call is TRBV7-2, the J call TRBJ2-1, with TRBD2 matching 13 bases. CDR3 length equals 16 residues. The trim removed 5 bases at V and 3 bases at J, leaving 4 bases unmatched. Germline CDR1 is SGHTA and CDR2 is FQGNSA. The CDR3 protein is CASSRRTSGGYNEQFF. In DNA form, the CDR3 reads TGTGCCAGCAGCCGCCGGACTAGCGGGGGCTACAATGAGCAGTTCTTC. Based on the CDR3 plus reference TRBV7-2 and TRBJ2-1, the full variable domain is GAGVSQSPSNKVTEKGKDVELRCDPISGHTALYWYRQSLGQGLEFLIYFQGNSAPDKSGLPSDRFSAERTGGSVSTLTIQRTQQEDSAVYLCASSRRTSGGYNEQFFGPGTRLTVL.

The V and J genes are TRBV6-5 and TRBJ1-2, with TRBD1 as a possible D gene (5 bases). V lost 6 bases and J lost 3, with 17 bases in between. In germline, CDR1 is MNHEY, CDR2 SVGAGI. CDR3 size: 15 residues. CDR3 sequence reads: CASSLDSGGYYGYTF. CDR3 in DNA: TGTGCCAGCAGCTTGGACTCGGGGGGATACTATGGCTACACCTTC.

The CDR3 reads CSASSGAQPQHF. CDR3 DNA: TGCAGTGCTAGTAGCGGGGCTCAGCCCCAGCATTTT. The chain joins TRBV20-1 to TRBJ1-5; possible D gene TRBD1, 5 bases. The ends were cut back, 3 bases at V and 6 bases at J, with 9 bases in the middle. Germline CDR1 and CDR2: DFQATT and SNEGSKA (reference sequence). CDR3 length: 12 residues.

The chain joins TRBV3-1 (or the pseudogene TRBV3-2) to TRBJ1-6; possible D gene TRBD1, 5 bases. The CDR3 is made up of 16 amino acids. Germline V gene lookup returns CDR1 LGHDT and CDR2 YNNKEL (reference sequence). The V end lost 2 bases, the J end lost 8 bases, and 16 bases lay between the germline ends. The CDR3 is CASSQHRDRGDSPLHF. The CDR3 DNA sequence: TGTGCCAGCAGCCAACACCGGGACCGCGGGGATTCACCCCTCCACTTT.

CDR3 nucleotide sequence: TGTGCCAGCAGTCCCGACAGGGGCGGCGGCTACACCTTC. Protein: CASSPDRGGGYTF. The genes are TRBV6-4 and TRBJ1-2, with 8 bases fitting TRBD1. This CDR3 has 13 amino acids. The germline gives CDR1 MRHNA, CDR2 SNTAGT. J lost 8 bases, V lost 5 bases, and 7 bases had no gene match.

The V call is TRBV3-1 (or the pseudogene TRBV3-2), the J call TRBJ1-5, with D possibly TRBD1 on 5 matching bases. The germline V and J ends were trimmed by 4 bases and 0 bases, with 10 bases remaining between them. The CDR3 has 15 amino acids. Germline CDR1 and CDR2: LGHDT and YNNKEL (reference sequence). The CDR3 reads CASSPRANSNQPQHF. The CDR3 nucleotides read TGTGCCAGCAGCCCCAGGGCTAATAGCAATCAGCCCCAGCATTTT.

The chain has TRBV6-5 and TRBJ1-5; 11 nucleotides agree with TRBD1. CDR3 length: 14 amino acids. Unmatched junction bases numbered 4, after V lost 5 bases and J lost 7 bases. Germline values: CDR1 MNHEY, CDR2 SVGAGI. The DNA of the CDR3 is TGTGCCAGCAGTCGGGGGACAGGGGGACAGCCCCAGCATTTT. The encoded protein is CASSRGTGGQPQHF.

The CDR3 sequence: CASSFHRFFRPEAFF. The DNA for the CDR3 is TGCGCCAGCAGCTTTCACAGGTTTTTCCGCCCTGAAGCTTTCTTT. The chain is built from TRBV5-1 and TRBJ1-1, with D possibly matching TRBD1 (5 bases). The CDR3 spans 15 residues. The germline CDR1 and CDR2 sequences are SGHRS and YFSETQ. Trimming stripped 2 bases from V and 6 bases from J, with 17 bases between.

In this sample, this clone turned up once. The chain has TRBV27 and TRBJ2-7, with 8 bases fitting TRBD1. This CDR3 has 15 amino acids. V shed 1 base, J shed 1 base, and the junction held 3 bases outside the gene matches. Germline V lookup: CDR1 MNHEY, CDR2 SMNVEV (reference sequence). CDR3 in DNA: TGTGCCAGCAGTTTATTTGGGACAGGATCCTACGAGCAGTACTTC. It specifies CASSLFGTGSYEQYF.

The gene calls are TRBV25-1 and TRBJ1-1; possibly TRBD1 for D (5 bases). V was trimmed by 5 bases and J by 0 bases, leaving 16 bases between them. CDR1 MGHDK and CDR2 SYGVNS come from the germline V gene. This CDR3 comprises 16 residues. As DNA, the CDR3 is TGTGCCAGCAGTACCCGGACATTCTCCATGAACACTGAAGCTTTCTTT. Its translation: CASSTRTFSMNTEAFF. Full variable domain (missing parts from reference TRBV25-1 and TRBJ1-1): EADIYQTPRYLVIGTGKKITLECSQTMGHDKMYWYQQDPGMELHLIHYSYGVNSTEKGDLSSESTVSRIRTEHFPLTLESARPSHTSQYLCASSTRTFSMNTEAFFGQGTRLTVV.

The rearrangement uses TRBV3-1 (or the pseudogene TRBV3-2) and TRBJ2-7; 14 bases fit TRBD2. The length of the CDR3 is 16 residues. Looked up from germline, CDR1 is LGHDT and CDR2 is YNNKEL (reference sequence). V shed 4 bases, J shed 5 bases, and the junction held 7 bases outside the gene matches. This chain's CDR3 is CASSPGTSGSGDEQYF. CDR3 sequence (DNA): TGTGCCAGCAGCCCAGGGACTAGCGGGAGCGGCGACGAGCAGTACTTC.

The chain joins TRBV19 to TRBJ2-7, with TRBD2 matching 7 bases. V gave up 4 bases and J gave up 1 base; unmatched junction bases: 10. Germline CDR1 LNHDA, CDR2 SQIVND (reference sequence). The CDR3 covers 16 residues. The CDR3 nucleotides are TGTGCCAGTAGTAACCCATCGACGGGGGGATCCTACGAGCAGTACTTC. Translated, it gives CASSNPSTGGSYEQYF. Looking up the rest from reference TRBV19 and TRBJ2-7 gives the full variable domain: DGGITQSPKYLFRKEGQNVTLSCEQNLNHDAMYWYRQDPGQGLRLIYYSQIVNDFQKGDIAEGYSVSREKKESFPLTVTSAQKNPTAFYLCASSNPSTGGSYEQYFGPGTRLTVT.

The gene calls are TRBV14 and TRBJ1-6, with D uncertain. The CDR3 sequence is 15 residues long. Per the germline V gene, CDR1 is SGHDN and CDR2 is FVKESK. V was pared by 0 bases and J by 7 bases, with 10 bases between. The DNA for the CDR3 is TGTGCCAGCAGCCAAGAATGGAGCAAGAATTCACCCCTCCACTTT. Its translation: CASSQEWSKNSPLHF. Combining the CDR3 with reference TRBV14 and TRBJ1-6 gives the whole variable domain EAGVTQFPSHSVIEKGQTVTLRCDPISGHDNLYWYRRVMGKEIKFLLHFVKESKQDESGMPNNRFLAERTGGTYSTLKVQPAELEDSGVYFCASSQEWSKNSPLHFGNGTRLTVT.

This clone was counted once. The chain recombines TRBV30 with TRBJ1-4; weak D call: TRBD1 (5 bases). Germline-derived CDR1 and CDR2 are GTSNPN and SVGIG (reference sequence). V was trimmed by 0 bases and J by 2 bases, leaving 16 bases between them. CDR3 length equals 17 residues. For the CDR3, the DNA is TGTGCCTGGAGTGTGGCAGGTCGAAGGGGTACTAATGAAAAACTGTTTTTT. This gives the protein CAWSVAGRRGTNEKLFF.

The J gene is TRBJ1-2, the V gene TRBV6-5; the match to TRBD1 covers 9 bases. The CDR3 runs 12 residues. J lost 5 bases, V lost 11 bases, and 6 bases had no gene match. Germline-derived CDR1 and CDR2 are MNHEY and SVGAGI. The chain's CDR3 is CAATGQGYGYTF. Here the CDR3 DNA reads TGTGCCGCGACGGGACAGGGATATGGCTACACCTTC.

For the CDR3, the DNA is TGCGCCAGCAGTCACAAATCTGACAGGCCGGGTAACACCGGGGAGCTGTTTTTT. It is translated as CASSHKSDRPGNTGELFF. This chain connects TRBV23-1 to TRBJ2-2; maybe TRBD1 (6 bases). TRBV23-1 has ORF status, its function being uncertain. Trimming left V 3 bases short and J 2 bases short, with 19 bases between. CDR3 length: 18 amino acids.

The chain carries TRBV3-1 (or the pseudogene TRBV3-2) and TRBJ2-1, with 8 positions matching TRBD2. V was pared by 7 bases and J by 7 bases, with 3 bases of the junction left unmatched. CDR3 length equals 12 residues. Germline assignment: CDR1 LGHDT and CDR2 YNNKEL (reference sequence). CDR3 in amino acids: CASTRGGNEQFF. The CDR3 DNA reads TGTGCCAGCACCCGGGGGGGTAATGAGCAGTTCTTC.

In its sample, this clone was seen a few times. The CDR3 here is CAWSAPPGNQPQHF. The CDR3 DNA is TGTGCCTGGAGTGCGCCGCCGGGTAACCAGCCCCAGCATTTT. The chain carries TRBV30 and TRBJ1-5, with unresolved D. The CDR3 contains 14 residues. Germline lookup yields CDR1 GTSNPN and CDR2 SVGIG (reference sequence). Trimming left V 1 base short and J 7 bases short, with 14 bases between.

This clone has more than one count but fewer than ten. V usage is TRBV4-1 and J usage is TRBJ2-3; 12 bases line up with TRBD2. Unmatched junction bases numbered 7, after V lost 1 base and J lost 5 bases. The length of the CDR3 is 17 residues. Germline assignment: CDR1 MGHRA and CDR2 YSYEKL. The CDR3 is CASSQVLETSGGDTQYF. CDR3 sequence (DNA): TGCGCCAGCAGCCAAGTTCTCGAGACTAGCGGGGGAGATACGCAGTATTTT.

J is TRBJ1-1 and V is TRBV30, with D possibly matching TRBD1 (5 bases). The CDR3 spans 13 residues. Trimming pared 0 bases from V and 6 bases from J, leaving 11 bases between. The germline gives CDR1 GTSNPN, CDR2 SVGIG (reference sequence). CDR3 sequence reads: CAWSVTWGAEAFF. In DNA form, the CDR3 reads TGTGCCTGGAGTGTAACCTGGGGGGCTGAAGCTTTCTTT.